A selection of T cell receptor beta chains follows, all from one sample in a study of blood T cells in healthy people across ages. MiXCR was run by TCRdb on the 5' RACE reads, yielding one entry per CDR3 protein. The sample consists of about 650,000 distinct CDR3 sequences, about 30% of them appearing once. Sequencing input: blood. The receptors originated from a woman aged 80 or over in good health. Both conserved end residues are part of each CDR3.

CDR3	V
CASSLEDRPDYGYTF	TRBV7-7
CASSVGGGGGYNEQFF	TRBV9
CASSRTDYGYTF	TRBV7-2
CASSQGAQPSYEQYF	TRBV4-3
CASSADRTTYEQYF	TRBV6-1
CSASWEERPYNEQFF	TRBV20-1
CASSSTTIQDNEQFF	TRBV5-5
CASSQEGDRDDTEAFF	TRBV4-1
CASSLGQITDTQYF	TRBV7-2
CASSLEAVGASSPLHF	TRBV5-1
CASSLRPTGNTIYF	TRBV7-2
CASSFGLRGGETQYF	TRBV28
CASSWQASGSQYF	TRBV5-1
CASSFRDGRDGYTF	TRBV7-2
CATSRDRLAGANQIADTQYF	TRBV15
CASSLERIGGASNEQFF	TRBV7-6
CACARPLGYEQYF	TRBV28